The sample holds a few counts of the clone carrying this TCR beta chain. Cohorts were determined from participant-reported clinical history. These data are taken from a study of blood T cell repertoires in COVID-19. About the study: Researchers got acute and convalescent COVID-19 samples from the United States, Italy and Spain.

Measured with immunoSEQ multiplex PCR; TCRdb has only the in-frame clones, and not every one. The sample holds fewer than 350,000 clones, less than 85% seen once. The sample taken for sequencing was PBMCs or T cells enriched from blood (not recorded which). The receptor was derived from a woman aged 50 to 60 who had recovered from COVID-19.

CDR3 nucleotide sequence: TGTGCCTGGAGCTACCGGTCGTACACTGAAGCTTTCTTT. Its translation is CAWSYRSYTEAFF. This rearrangement joins TRBV30 to TRBJ1-1; no definite D call. In germline, CDR1 is GTSNPN, CDR2 SVGIG (reference sequence). The V and J ends lost 3 bases and 3 bases respectively, with 11 bases between them. This CDR3 region has 13 residues.